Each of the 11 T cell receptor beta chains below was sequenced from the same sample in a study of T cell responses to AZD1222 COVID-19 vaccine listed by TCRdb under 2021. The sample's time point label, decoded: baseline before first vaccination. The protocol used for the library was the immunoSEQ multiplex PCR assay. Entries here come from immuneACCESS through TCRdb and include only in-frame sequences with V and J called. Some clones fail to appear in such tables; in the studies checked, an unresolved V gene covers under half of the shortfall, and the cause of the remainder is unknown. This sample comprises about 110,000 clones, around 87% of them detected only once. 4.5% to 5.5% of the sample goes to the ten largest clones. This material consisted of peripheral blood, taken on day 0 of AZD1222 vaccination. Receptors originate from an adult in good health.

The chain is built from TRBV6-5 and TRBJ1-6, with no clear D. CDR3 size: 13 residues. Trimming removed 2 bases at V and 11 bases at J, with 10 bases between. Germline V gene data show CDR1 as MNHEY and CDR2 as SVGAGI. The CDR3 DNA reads TGTGCCAGCAGTTACAGGAGGGAGGCACCCCTCCACTTT. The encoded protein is CASSYRREAPLHF.

CDR3 region: CASSPPGTGKDEQYF. CDR3 nucleotide sequence: TGCGCCAGCAGCCCACCCGGGACAGGGAAAGACGAGCAGTACTTC. The chain employs TRBV5-1 and TRBJ2-7, with TRBD1 matching 9 bases. The junction had 10 bases not matched to a gene; V was cut back by 4 bases and J by 5 bases. CDR1 SGHRS and CDR2 YFSETQ come from the germline V gene. The CDR3 runs to 15 residues.

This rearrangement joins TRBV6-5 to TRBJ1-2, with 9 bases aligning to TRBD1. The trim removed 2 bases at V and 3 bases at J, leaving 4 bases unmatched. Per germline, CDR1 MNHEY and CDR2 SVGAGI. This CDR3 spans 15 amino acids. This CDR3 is CASSYRDRDDYGYTF. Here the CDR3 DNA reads TGTGCCAGCAGTTACCGGGACAGGGACGACTATGGCTACACCTTC.

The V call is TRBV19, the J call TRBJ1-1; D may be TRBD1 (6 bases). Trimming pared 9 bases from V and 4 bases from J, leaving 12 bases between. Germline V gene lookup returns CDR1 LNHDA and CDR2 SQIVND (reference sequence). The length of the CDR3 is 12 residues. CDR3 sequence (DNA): TGTGCCAGCGCAGACAGGTCCACTGAAGCTTTCTTT. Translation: CASADRSTEAFF.

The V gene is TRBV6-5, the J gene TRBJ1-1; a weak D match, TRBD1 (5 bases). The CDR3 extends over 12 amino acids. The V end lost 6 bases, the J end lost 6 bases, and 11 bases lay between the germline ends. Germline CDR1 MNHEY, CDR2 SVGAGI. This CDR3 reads CASRMGGAEAFF. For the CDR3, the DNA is TGTGCCAGCAGGATGGGGGGGGCTGAAGCTTTCTTT.

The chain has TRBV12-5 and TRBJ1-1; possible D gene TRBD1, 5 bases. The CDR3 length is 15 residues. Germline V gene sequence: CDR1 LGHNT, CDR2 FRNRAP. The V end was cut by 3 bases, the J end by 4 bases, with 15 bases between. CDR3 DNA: TGTGCTAGTGGTTTTCACCGGGCCGGGGGCACTGAAGCTTTCTTT. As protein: CASGFHRAGGTEAFF.

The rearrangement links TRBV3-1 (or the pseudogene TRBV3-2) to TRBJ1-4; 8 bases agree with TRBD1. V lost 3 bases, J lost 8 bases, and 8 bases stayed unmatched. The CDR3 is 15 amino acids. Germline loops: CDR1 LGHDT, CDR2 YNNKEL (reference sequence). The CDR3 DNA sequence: TGTGCCAGCAGCCACACGACAGGGGCTAGAGAAAAACTGTTTTTT. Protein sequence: CASSHTTGAREKLFF.

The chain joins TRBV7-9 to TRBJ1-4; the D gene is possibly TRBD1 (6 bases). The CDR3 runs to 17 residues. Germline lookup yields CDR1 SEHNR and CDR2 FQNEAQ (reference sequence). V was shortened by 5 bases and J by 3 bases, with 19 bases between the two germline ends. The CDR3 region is CASSPRGGTSANEKLFF. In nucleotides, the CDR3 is TGTGCCAGCAGCCCTCGTGGGGGGACATCGGCTAATGAAAAACTGTTTTTT.

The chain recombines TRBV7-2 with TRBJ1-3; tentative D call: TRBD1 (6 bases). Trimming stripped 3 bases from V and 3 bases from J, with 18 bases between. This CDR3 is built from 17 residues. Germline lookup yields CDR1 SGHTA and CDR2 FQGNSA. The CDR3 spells CASSLGQPGVFGNTIYF. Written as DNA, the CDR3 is TGTGCCAGCAGCTTGGGCCAACCAGGGGTCTTTGGAAACACCATATATTTT.

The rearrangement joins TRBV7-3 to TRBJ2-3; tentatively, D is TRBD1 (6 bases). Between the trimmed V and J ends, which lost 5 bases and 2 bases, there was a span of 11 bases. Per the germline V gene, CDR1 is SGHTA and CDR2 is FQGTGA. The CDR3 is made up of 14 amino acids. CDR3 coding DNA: TGTGCCAGCAGCCAGGACAGCTTCACAGATACGCAGTATTTT. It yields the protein CASSQDSFTDTQYF.

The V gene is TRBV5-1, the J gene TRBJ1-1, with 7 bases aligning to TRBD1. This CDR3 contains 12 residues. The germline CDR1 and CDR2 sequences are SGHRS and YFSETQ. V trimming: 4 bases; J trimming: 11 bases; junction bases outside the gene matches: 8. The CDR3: CASSEEQGLAFF. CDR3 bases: TGCGCCAGCAGCGAGGAACAGGGGCTTGCTTTCTTT.